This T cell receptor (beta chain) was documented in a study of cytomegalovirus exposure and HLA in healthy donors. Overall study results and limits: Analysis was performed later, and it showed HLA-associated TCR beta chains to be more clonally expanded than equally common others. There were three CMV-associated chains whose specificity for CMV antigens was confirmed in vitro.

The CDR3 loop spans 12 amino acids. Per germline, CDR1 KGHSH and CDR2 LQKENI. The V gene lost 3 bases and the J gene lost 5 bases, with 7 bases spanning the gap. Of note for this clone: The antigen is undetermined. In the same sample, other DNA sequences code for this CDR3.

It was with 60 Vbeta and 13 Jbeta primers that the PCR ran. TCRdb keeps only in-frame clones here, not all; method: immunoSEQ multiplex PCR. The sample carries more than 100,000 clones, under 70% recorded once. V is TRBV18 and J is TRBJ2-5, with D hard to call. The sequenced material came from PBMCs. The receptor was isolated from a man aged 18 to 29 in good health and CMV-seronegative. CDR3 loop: CASSPLGETQYF. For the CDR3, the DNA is TGTGCCAGCTCACCCCTCGGGGAGACCCAGTACTTC.